A selection of T cell receptor beta chains follows, all from one sample in a study of blood T cell repertoires in COVID-19. Only in-frame clones appear in the TCRdb table, and some are missing; sequencing was by immunoSEQ multiplex PCR. The sample comprises about 180,000 clones, just over 85% of which are singletons, and roughly 8.7% rests with the top ten. Sequenced: peripheral blood. The receptors here all came from a man aged 50-60 years with active or convalescent COVID-19. The CDR3 runs from the conserved cysteine through the conserved F or W.

>TRBV6-5|TRBJ2-7
CASHQSDSSYEQYF
>TRBV5-1|TRBJ1-2
CASSFGDDYGYTF
>TRBV28|TRBJ1-4
CASSFLGQGKEKLFF
>TRBV4-1|TRBJ1-2
CASSQAGQGPLYGYTF
>TRBV9|TRBJ1-2
CASSVAVRSSDGYTF
>TRBV7-9|TRBJ1-5
CASSLGTGRGNQPQHF
>TRBV7-2|TRBJ2-2
CASSLTLGNTGELFF
>TRBV7-7|TRBJ1-1
CASSVPRVAFF
>TRBV24-1|TRBJ2-2
CATSEQTESGELFF
>TRBV6-5|TRBJ1-1
CASSSSGTGIGTEAFF
>TRBV7-9|TRBJ1-2
CASSPDWGQGDYGYTF
>TRBV5-4|TRBJ2-1
CASSLGGQGGYNEQFF
>TRBV11-3|TRBJ2-1
CASSLDLYNEQFF
>TRBV9|TRBJ1-4
CASSALLNEKLFF
>TRBV3-1/TRBV3-2|TRBJ2-7
CASSQGGGTGRYEQYF
>TRBV7-9|TRBJ1-1
CASSPVPNTEAFF
>TRBV6-5|TRBJ1-2
CASSLLGDRGLGYTF
>TRBV19|TRBJ1-4
CASSPQGNEKLFF
>TRBV19|TRBJ2-5
CASSIGPRETQYF
>TRBV6-5|TRBJ1-2
CASHGGQGNYGYTF
>TRBV10-3|TRBJ2-2
CAISSREMSGELFF
>TRBV13|TRBJ1-1
CASRFGSWGVNTEAFF
>TRBV15|TRBJ1-2
CATSSGVNYGYTF
>TRBV5-5|TRBJ2-7
CASSLTDTYEQYF
>TRBV29-1|TRBJ2-6
CSVWTSGNSGANVLTF
>TRBV6-5|TRBJ1-2
CASSPTTGNYGYTF
>TRBV7-2|TRBJ2-1
CASSSLARGYNEQFF
>TRBV6-4|TRBJ2-3
CASSDPSTSDSTDTQYF
>TRBV24-1|TRBJ2-1
CATSDSISGGTRVNEQFF
>TRBV6-1|TRBJ2-3
CASSEMGLMADTQYF
>TRBV7-2|TRBJ2-3
CASSPDRGRRDTQYF
>TRBV18|TRBJ2-2
CASSPQGGGELFF